Below are 17 T cell receptor beta chains sequenced from a single sample in a study of neurological immune-mediated disorders. A single record per CDR3 protein comes from TCRdb applying MiXCR to the 5' RACE reads. The sample holds approximately 41,000 distinct CDR3 sequences; 2% to 3% are singletons and the top ten take roughly 12%. Sequenced sample: PBMCs. These receptors originate from a man aged 30 to 45 with multiple sclerosis.

This clonotype was observed at least ten times. This chain links TRBV5-4 with TRBJ1-2; 7 bases align to TRBD1. The trim removed 2 bases at V and 2 bases at J, leaving 6 bases unmatched. This CDR3 is built from 15 residues. The germline V gene has CDR1 SGHNT and CDR2 YYREEE (reference sequence). The CDR3: CASSLGGDRNYGYTF. The DNA for the CDR3 is TGTGCCAGCAGCTTAGGGGGCGACAGGAACTATGGCTACACCTTC.

The genes are TRBV13 and TRBJ2-7; D remains ambiguous. The V end lost 2 bases, the J end lost 4 bases, and 9 bases lay between the germline ends. This CDR3 is built from 13 residues. The germline V gene has CDR1 PRHDT and CDR2 FYEKMQ (reference sequence). The CDR3 here is CASSLNSLYEQYF. The CDR3 nucleotides read TGTGCCAGCAGCTTAAACAGCCTATACGAGCAGTACTTC.

This clonotype was recorded at least ten times. Here the CDR3 DNA reads TGTGCCAGCAGCTTAACTCCCACCACTAGCGGGACAAACAATGAGCAGTTCTTC. Its protein is CASSLTPTTSGTNNEQFF. The genes are TRBV7-3 and TRBJ2-1, with 10 bases identical to TRBD2. Trimming cost V 0 bases and J 5 bases; bases outside gene matches: 10. The CDR3 runs to 18 residues. The germline CDR1 and CDR2 sequences are SGHTA and FQGTGA.

This clonotype has ten or more counts. V is TRBV6-5 and J is TRBJ2-5; no definite D call. The ends were cut back, 6 bases at V and 2 bases at J, with 10 bases in the middle. Germline-derived CDR1 and CDR2 are MNHEY and SVGAGI. The CDR3 length is 13 residues. The CDR3 spells CASRLSLQETQYF. Here the CDR3 DNA reads TGTGCCAGCAGACTAAGTCTTCAAGAGACCCAGTACTTC.

This clonotype has a handful of counts. This rearrangement joins TRBV7-6 to TRBJ1-6; D is possibly TRBD1 (6 bases). The length of the CDR3 is 14 residues. Germline values: CDR1 SGHVS, CDR2 FNYEAQ. The V and J ends lost 2 bases and 5 bases respectively, with 7 bases between them. CDR3 in amino acids: CASSLRGHNSPLHF. DNA for the CDR3: TGTGCCAGCAGCTTACGGGGGCATAATTCACCCCTCCACTTT. Complete variable domain (other parts from reference TRBV7-6 and TRBJ1-6): GAGVSQSPRYKVTKRGQDVALRCDPISGHVSLYWYRQALGQGPEFLTYFNYEAQQDKSGLPNDRFSAERPEGSISTLTIQRTEQRDSAMYRCASSLRGHNSPLHFGNGTRLTVT.

In its sample, this clonotype was seen many times. The rearrangement joins TRBV2 to TRBJ1-2; D not certain. V lost 5 bases and J lost 2, with 9 bases in between. This CDR3 has 13 amino acids. Germline CDR1 and CDR2: SNHLY and FYNNEI. The CDR3 bases are TGTGCCAGCAGTAGCGGGATAAACTATGGCTACACCTTC. This encodes CASSSGINYGYTF.

This clonotype was found many times. The chain couples TRBV28 to TRBJ2-7; D gene unclear. V was clipped by 7 bases and J by 2 bases, with 12 bases between them. Germline V gives CDR1 MDHEN, CDR2 SYDVKM. This CDR3 has 13 residues. DNA for the CDR3: TGTGCCAGCAATCGGCTAGTTCCCTACGAGCAGTACTTC. As protein: CASNRLVPYEQYF.

On this clonotype: This could be a read error, since a much larger clone is one nucleotide away. This rearrangement joins TRBV27 to TRBJ2-5; D may be TRBD2 (5 bases). Germline V gene sequence: CDR1 MNHEY, CDR2 SMNVEV (reference sequence). The CDR3 loop spans 14 amino acids. V was trimmed by 5 bases and J by 1 base, leaving 11 bases between them. CDR3 sequence reads: CASSPGKFQETQYF. The CDR3 bases are TGTGCCAGCAGTCCGGGAAAGTTCCAAGAGACCCAGTACTTC.

This clonotype came up many times. The V gene is TRBV20-1, the J gene TRBJ2-3; possibly TRBD2 for D (5 bases). CDR3 length equals 15 residues. CDR1 is DFQATT and CDR2 is SNEGSKA in the germline V gene (reference sequence). Trimming shortened V by 6 bases and J by 0 bases, and 16 bases separated the two germline ends. In DNA, the CDR3 is TGCAGTGCCCCGCGAGCGGCCCGAAGCACAGATACGCAGTATTTT. Protein: CSAPRAARSTDTQYF.

This clonotype was observed many times. V usage is TRBV20-1 and J usage is TRBJ1-1; 7 bases align to TRBD1. There are 15 residues in the CDR3. Per germline, CDR1 DFQATT and CDR2 SNEGSKA (reference sequence). V shed 5 bases, J shed 0 bases, and the junction held 9 bases outside the gene matches. For the CDR3, the DNA is TGCAGTGCTTTTACAGGGGCTACCGTGAACACTGAAGCTTTCTTT. It is translated as CSAFTGATVNTEAFF.

This clonotype was counted many times. This chain links TRBV7-6 with TRBJ2-2, with TRBD2 as a possible D gene (5 bases). Germline CDR1 and CDR2: SGHVS and FNYEAQ. This CDR3 spans 15 amino acids. Trimming shortened V by 2 bases and J by 2 bases, and 9 bases separated the two germline ends. The CDR3 sequence is CASSLMRVNTGELFF. The CDR3 bases are TGTGCCAGCAGCTTAATGCGGGTTAACACCGGGGAGCTGTTTTTT.

This clonotype was detected many times. The V call is TRBV11-2, the J call TRBJ2-3; D possibly corresponds to TRBD2 (5 bases). The germline V gene has CDR1 SGHAT and CDR2 FQNNGV. The CDR3 contains 13 residues. The V and J ends lost 1 base and 7 bases respectively, with 9 bases between them. CDR3 residues: CASSLVGVNTQYF. CDR3 DNA sequence: TGTGCCAGCAGCTTAGTCGGGGTCAATACGCAGTATTTT.

This clonotype was seen ten or more times. The V and J genes are TRBV10-3 and TRBJ1-2; D may be TRBD1 (5 bases). Trimming stripped 10 bases from V and 6 bases from J, with 21 bases between. Germline CDR1 ENHRY, CDR2 SYGVKD. The CDR3 sequence is 14 residues long. The CDR3 is CATLKTQGLDGYTF. CDR3 nucleotide sequence: TGTGCCACCTTGAAGACCCAGGGCCTTGATGGCTACACCTTC.

On this clonotype itself: A read error may be the cause here, since a much bigger clone is one base away. The rearrangement links TRBV6-5 to TRBJ1-5, with unresolved D. Germline CDR1 reads MNHEY; CDR2 reads SVGAGI. The CDR3 totals 15 residues. For the CDR3, the DNA is TGTGCCAGCAGTTACGATCGACGGCGGCGTCAGCACCAGCATTTT. It translates to CASSYDRRRRQHQHF.

This clonotype was seen ten or more times. The V call is TRBV6-1, the J call TRBJ2-2, with D possibly being TRBD1 (5 bases). The CDR3 runs to 14 residues. The V and J ends lost 7 bases and 5 bases respectively, with 14 bases between them. From germline, CDR1 is MNHNS and CDR2 SASEGT. The chain's CDR3 is CASTLQKGTGELFF. For the CDR3, the DNA is TGTGCCAGCACCCTCCAGAAGGGGACCGGGGAGCTGTTTTTT.

This clonotype was picked up many times. The chain is built from TRBV20-1 and TRBJ2-2; D might be TRBD1 (5 bases). This CDR3 contains 15 residues. CDR1 DFQATT and CDR2 SNEGSKA come from the germline V gene (reference sequence). V shed 0 bases and J shed 6 bases, with 14 bases lying between them. CDR3 DNA: TGCAGTGCTAGAGATCGAAGACAGACCCCCGGGGAGCTGTTTTTT. It yields the protein CSARDRRQTPGELFF.

This clonotype was found a few times. This sequence may be a read error, since a much larger clone differs from it by one base. CDR3 bases: TGCAGTGCTGGACAGCGAAGGTCCGGGGCGCTGTTTTTT. This codes for CSAGQRRSGALFF. This chain connects TRBV20-1 to TRBJ2-2; possible D gene TRBD1, 6 bases. There are 13 residues in the CDR3. From germline, CDR1 is DFQATT and CDR2 SNEGSKA (reference sequence).